A single sample is the source of the 11 T cell receptor beta chains below, sequenced in a study of blood T cell repertoires in COVID-19. Sequenced by immunoSEQ multiplex PCR; TCRdb stores in-frame clones only, minus some. The sample includes 100,000 or so clones, about 90% of them seen just once. The sample was peripheral blood. Every receptor here comes from a man aged 18 to 35 with acute or convalescent COVID-19.

The rearrangement uses TRBV23-1 and TRBJ1-6; TRBD1 agrees at 10 bases. TRBV23-1 is marked as an open reading frame, function uncertain. With V trimmed by 3 bases and J by 10 bases, 6 bases remained unmatched. This CDR3 has 15 residues. The CDR3, as DNA: TGCGCCAGCAGTCATCGGACAGGGGGAGGATCACCCCTCCACTTT. Translated, it gives CASSHRTGGGSPLHF.

The J gene is TRBJ1-5, the V gene TRBV2, with a possible D match to TRBD1 (5 bases). The germline gives CDR1 SNHLY, CDR2 FYNNEI. V gave up 1 base and J gave up 3 bases, with 10 bases separating them. The CDR3 loop spans 15 amino acids. The CDR3 loop reads CASSEGPGSNQPQHF. CDR3 DNA sequence: TGTGCCAGCAGTGAAGGTCCAGGGTCCAATCAGCCCCAGCATTTT.

The V gene is TRBV19, the J gene TRBJ2-1, with D maybe TRBD1 (6 bases). Trimming left V 4 bases short and J 4 bases short, with 20 bases between. The CDR3 is made up of 17 amino acids. Germline values: CDR1 LNHDA, CDR2 SQIVND (reference sequence). The CDR3 DNA is TGTGCCAGTAGTAACCGACAGGCCACCTATCGGTACAATGAGCAGTTCTTC. This translates into CASSNRQATYRYNEQFF.

This clone was detected only once. This CDR3 reads CASTWWVGRTTGTDTQYF. The CDR3 bases are TGTGCCAGCACCTGGTGGGTCGGGAGAACTACCGGAACAGATACGCAGTATTTT. The rearrangement uses TRBV7-2 and TRBJ2-3; D might be TRBD2 (6 bases). This CDR3 has 18 amino acids. Trimming shortened V by 7 bases and J by 3 bases, and 26 bases separated the two germline ends. From germline, CDR1 is SGHTA and CDR2 FQGNSA.

V usage is TRBV5-1 and J usage is TRBJ2-2, with TRBD1 matching 7 bases. Per the germline V gene, CDR1 is SGHRS and CDR2 is YFSETQ. The CDR3 spans 17 residues. The trim removed 4 bases at V and 1 base at J, leaving 10 bases unmatched. As DNA, the CDR3 is TGCGCCAGCAGCCCCCCCGACAGGGTCCTGAACACCGGGGAGCTGTTTTTT. Its protein product is CASSPPDRVLNTGELFF.

The chain employs TRBV5-1 and TRBJ2-1; 14 bases line up with TRBD2. J gave up 6 bases and V 0 bases, and 8 bases lay outside the gene matches. The germline gives CDR1 SGHRS, CDR2 YFSETQ. The CDR3 has 18 amino acids. This CDR3 is CASSLGLAGGPDGNEQFF. The CDR3 bases are TGCGCCAGCAGCTTGGGACTAGCGGGGGGGCCAGACGGCAATGAGCAGTTCTTC.

V is TRBV19 and J is TRBJ1-4; D remains ambiguous. Germline CDR1 reads LNHDA; CDR2 reads SQIVND (reference sequence). The CDR3 covers 17 residues. Trimming took 0 bases from V and 3 from J, leaving 14 bases between them. The CDR3 loop is CASSIDEAAGSNEKLFF. CDR3 DNA: TGTGCCAGTAGTATAGATGAAGCGGCAGGATCTAATGAAAAACTGTTTTTT.

This clone was observed a handful of times. V and J are TRBV7-9 and TRBJ2-7; 7 bases match TRBD1. The germline V gene has CDR1 SEHNR and CDR2 FQNEAQ (reference sequence). This CDR3 contains 14 residues. V shed 3 bases and J 2 bases; nucleotides not matched to a gene: 4. The CDR3 bases are TGTGCCAGCAGCTTGACAGGGCCTACCTACGAGCAGTACTTC. Amino acid sequence: CASSLTGPTYEQYF. Combining the CDR3 with reference TRBV7-9 and TRBJ2-7 gives the whole variable domain DTGVSQNPRHKITKRGQNVTFRCDPISEHNRLYWYRQTLGQGPEFLTYFQNEAQLEKSRLLSDRFSAERPKGSFSTLEIQRTEQGDSAMYLCASSLTGPTYEQYFGPGTRLTVT.

The chain has TRBV25-1 and TRBJ2-3; no reliable D call. Trimming stripped 7 bases from V and 0 bases from J, with 17 bases between. The germline V gene encodes CDR1 MGHDK and CDR2 SYGVNS. The CDR3 spans 16 residues. The CDR3 DNA sequence: TGTGCCAGCACCTCGACAAGTACCAGCAGCACAGATACGCAGTATTTT. This translates into CASTSTSTSSTDTQYF.

The chain couples TRBV5-1 to TRBJ2-7, with 9 bases aligning to TRBD2. CDR1 is SGHRS, CDR2 YFSETQ, per germline. The J segment lost 3 bases and the V segment lost 2 bases, leaving 6 bases of the junction unmatched. The CDR3 spans 15 residues. The chain's CDR3 is CASSLRLAVGYEQYF. CDR3 nucleotide sequence: TGCGCCAGCAGCTTACGACTAGCGGTAGGCTACGAGCAGTACTTC. The full variable domain, its missing parts supplied by reference TRBV5-1 and TRBJ2-7, is KAGVTQTPRYLIKTRGQQVTLSCSPISGHRSVSWYQQTPGQGLQFLFEYFSETQRNKGNFPGRFSGRQFSNSRSEMNVSTLELGDSALYLCASSLRLAVGYEQYFGPGTRLTVT.

The CDR3 sequence: CWLSEGLAVRASEQFF. The CDR3 DNA reads TGCTGGCTTAGCGAGGGACTAGCGGTACGAGCCAGTGAGCAGTTCTTC. The V gene is TRBV29-1, the J gene TRBJ2-1, with 11 bases aligning to TRBD2. The CDR3 loop spans 16 amino acids. Per the germline V gene, CDR1 is SQVTM and CDR2 is ANQGSEA.